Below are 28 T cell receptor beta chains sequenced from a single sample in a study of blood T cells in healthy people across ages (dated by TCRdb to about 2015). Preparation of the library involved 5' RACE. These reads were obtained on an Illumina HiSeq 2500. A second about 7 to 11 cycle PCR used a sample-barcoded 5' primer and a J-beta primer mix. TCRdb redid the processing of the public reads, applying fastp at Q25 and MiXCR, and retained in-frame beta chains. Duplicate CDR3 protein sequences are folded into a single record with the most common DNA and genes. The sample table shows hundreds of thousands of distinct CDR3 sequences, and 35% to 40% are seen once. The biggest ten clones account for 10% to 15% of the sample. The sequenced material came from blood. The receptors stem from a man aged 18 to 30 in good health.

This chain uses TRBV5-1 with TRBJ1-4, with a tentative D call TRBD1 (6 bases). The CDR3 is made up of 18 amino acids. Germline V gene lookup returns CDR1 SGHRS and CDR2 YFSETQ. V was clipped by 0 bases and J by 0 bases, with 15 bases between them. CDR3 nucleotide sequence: TGCGCCAGCAGCTTGGGGGGGGATTGGACAGCAACTAATGAAAAACTGTTTTTT. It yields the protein CASSLGGDWTATNEKLFF.

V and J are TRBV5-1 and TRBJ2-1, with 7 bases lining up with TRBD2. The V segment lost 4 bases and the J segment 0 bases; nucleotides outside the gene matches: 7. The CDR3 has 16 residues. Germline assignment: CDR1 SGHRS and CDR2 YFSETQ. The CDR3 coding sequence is TGCGCCAGCAGCCTTCTAGCGGTTAGCTCCTACAATGAGCAGTTCTTC. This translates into CASSLLAVSSYNEQFF. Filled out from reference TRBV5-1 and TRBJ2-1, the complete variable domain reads KAGVTQTPRYLIKTRGQQVTLSCSPISGHRSVSWYQQTPGQGLQFLFEYFSETQRNKGNFPGRFSGRQFSNSRSEMNVSTLELGDSALYLCASSLLAVSSYNEQFFGPGTRLTVL.

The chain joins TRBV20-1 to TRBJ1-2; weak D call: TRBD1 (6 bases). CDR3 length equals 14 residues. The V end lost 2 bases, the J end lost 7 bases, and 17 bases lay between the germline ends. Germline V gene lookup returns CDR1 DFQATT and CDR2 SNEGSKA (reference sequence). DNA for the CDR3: TGCAGTGCTAGACGAACCAAGGGGGTGGGTGGCTACACCTTC. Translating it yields CSARRTKGVGGYTF.

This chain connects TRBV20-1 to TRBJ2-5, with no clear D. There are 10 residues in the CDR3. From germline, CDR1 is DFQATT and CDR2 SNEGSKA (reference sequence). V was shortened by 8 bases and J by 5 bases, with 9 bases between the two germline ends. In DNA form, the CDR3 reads TGCAGTCCTTTTCGGGAGACCCAGTACTTC. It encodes CSPFRETQYF.

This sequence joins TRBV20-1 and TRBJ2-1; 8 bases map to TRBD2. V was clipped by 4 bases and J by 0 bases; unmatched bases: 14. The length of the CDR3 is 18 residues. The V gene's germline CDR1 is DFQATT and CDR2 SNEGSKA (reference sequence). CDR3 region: CSATNGGGGTASYNEQFF. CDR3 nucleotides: TGCAGTGCTACGAACGGGGGGGGTGGTACCGCCTCCTACAATGAGCAGTTCTTC.

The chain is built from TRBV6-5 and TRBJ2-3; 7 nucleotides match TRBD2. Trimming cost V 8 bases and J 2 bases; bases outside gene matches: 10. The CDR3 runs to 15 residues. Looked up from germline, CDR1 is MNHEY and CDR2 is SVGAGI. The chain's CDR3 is CASRPAGAFTDTQYF. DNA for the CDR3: TGTGCCAGCCGACCTGCGGGAGCCTTCACAGATACGCAGTATTTT.

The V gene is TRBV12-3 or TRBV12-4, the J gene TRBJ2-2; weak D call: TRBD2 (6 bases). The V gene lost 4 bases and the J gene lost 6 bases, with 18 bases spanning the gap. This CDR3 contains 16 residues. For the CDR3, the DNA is TGTGCCAGCAGTTACGTCGGGGGAGAGACGGCCGGGGAGCTGTTTTTT. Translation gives CASSYVGGETAGELFF.

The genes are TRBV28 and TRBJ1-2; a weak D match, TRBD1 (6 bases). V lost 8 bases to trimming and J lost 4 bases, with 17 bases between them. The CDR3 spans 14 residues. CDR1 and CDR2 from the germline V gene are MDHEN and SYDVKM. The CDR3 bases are TGTGCCAGCGGGCCGTGGCAGGGGAGCTATGGCTACACCTTC. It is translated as CASGPWQGSYGYTF.

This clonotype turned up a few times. CDR3 loop: CASLTGTGSTGELFF. As DNA, the CDR3 is TGTGCCAGCCTAACAGGGACAGGGAGCACCGGGGAGCTGTTTTTT. The genes are TRBV19 and TRBJ2-2; TRBD1 matches at 9 bases. CDR1 is LNHDA, CDR2 SQIVND, per germline (reference sequence). This CDR3 spans 15 amino acids. V lost 9 bases and J lost 4; bases outside the gene matches: 9.

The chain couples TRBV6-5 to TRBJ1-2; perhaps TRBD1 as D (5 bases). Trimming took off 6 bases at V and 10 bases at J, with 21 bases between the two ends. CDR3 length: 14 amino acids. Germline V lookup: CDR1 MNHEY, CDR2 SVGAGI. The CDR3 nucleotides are TGTGCCAGCAGGTATCAGGGACCTTGGGAGGTCTACACCTTC. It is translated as CASRYQGPWEVYTF.

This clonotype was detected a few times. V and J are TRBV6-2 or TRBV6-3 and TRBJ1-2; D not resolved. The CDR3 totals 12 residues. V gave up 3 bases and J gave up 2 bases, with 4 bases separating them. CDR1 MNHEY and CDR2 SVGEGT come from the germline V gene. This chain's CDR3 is CASSYKNYGYTF. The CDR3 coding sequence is TGTGCCAGCAGTTATAAGAACTATGGCTACACCTTC.

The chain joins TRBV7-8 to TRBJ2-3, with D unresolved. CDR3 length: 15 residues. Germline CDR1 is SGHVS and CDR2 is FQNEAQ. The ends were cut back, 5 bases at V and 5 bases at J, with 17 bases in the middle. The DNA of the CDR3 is TGTGCCAGCAGCAACAGAGGTTCGCCCAGAGATACGCAGTATTTT. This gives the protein CASSNRGSPRDTQYF.

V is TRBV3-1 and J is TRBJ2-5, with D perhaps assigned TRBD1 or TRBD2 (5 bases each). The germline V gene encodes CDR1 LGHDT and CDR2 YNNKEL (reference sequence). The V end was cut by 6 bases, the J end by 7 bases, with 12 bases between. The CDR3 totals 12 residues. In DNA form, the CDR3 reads TGTGCCAGCAGGGGGAGAAGGGGGACCCAGTACTTC. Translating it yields CASRGRRGTQYF.

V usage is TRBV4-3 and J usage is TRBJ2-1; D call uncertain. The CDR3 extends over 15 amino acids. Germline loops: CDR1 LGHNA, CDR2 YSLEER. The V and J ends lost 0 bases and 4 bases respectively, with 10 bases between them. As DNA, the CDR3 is TGCGCCAGCAGCCAAGATGTGGTAGCTTACAATGAGCAGTTCTTC. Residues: CASSQDVVAYNEQFF.

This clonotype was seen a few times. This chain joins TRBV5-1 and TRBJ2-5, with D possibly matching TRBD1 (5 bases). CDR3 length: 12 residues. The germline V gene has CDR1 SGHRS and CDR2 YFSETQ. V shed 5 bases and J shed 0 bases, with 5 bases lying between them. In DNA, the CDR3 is TGCGCCAGCAGACAGGACCAAGAGACCCAGTACTTC. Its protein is CASRQDQETQYF.

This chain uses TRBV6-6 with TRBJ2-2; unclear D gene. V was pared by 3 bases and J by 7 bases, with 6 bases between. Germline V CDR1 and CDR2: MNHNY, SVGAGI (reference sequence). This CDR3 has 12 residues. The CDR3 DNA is TGTGCCAGCAGTTATCGGTTCGGGGAGCTGTTTTTT. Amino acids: CASSYRFGELFF.

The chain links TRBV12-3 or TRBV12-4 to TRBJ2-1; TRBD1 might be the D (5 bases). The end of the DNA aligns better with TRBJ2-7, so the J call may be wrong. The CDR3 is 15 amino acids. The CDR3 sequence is CASSLQGPSYNEQYF. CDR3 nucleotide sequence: TGTGCCAGCAGTTTACAGGGCCCATCCTACAATGAGCAGTACTTC.

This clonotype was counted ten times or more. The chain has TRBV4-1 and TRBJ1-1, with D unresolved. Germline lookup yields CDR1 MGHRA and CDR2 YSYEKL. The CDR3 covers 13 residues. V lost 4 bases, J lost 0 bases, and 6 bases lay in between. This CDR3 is CASSPSMNTEAFF. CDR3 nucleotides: TGCGCCAGCAGCCCCAGTATGAACACTGAAGCTTTCTTT.

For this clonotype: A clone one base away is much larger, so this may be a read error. CDR3: CASSLDFSLGTGAFF. CDR3 bases: TGTGCCAGCAGTCTGGACTTTTCCTTGGGAACTGGAGCTTTCTTT. The chain carries TRBV12-3 or TRBV12-4 and TRBJ1-1; unclear D gene. This CDR3 spans 15 amino acids.

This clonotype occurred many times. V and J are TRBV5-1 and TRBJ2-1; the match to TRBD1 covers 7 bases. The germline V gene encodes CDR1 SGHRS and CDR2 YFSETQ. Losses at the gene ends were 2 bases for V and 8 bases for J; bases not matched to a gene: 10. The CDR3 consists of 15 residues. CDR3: CASSLEPGTVDEQFF. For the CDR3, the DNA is TGCGCCAGCAGCTTAGAACCCGGGACAGTAGATGAGCAGTTCTTC.

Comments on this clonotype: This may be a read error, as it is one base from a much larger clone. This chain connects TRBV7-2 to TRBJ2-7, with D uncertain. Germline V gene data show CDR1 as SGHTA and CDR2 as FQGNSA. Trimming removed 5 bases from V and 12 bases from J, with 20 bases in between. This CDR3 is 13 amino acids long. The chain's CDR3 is CASSLQHAETPYF. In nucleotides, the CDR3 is TGTGCCAGCAGCCTACAGCACGCGGAGACCCCGTACTTC.

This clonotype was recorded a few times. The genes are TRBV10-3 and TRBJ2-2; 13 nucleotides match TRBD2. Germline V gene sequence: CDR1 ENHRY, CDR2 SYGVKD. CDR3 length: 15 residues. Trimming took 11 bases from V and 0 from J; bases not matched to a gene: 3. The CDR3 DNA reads TGTGCCGCGGGACTAGCGGGGACGAACACCGGGGAGCTGTTTTTT. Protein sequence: CAAGLAGTNTGELFF.

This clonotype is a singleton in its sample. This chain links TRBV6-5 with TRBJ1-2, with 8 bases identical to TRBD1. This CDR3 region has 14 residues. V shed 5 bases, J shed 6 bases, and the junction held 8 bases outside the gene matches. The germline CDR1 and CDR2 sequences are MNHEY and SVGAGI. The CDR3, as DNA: TGTGCCAGCAGTCCTATAGGACAGGGTGATGGCTACACCTTC. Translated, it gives CASSPIGQGDGYTF.

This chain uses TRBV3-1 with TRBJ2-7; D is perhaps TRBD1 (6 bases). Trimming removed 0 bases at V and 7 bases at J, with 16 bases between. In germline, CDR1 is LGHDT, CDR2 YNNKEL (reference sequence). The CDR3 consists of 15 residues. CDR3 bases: TGTGCCAGCAGCCAAGACGCTGTAGGGGACAATGAGCAGTACTTC. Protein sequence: CASSQDAVGDNEQYF.

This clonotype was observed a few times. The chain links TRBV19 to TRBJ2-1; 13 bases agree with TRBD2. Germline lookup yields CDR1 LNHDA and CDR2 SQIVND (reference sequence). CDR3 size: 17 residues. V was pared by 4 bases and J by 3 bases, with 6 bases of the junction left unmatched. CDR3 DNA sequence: TGTGCCAGTAGTACCTCACTAGCGGGGGGGCTCTACAATGAGCAGTTCTTC. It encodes CASSTSLAGGLYNEQFF.

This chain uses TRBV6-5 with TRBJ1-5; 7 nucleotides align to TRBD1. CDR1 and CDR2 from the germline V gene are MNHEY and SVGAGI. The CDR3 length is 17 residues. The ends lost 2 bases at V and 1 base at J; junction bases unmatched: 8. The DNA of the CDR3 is TGTGCCAGCAGTTACACATACAGGGGTCGGAGCAATCAGCCCCAGCATTTT. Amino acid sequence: CASSYTYRGRSNQPQHF.

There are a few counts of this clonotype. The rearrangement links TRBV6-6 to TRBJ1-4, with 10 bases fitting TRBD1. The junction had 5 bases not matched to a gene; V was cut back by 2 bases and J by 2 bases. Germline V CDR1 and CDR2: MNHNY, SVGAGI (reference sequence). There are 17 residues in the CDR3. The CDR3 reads CASSYGGQGRTNEKLFF. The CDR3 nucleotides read TGTGCCAGCAGTTACGGGGGACAGGGGAGGACTAATGAAAAACTGTTTTTT.

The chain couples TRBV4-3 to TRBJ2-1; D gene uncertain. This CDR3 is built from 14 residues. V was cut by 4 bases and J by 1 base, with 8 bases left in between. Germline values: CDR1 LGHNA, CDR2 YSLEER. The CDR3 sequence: CASSPLESYNEQFF. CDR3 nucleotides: TGCGCCAGCAGCCCCCTGGAATCCTACAATGAGCAGTTCTTC.